Listed below are T cell receptor beta chains from one sample, sequenced in a study of blood T cell repertoires in COVID-19. The assay was immunoSEQ multiplex PCR, and TCRdb's table has in-frame clones only and misses some. The sample holds 250,000 to 350,000 clones; over 80% are singletons and the top ten take more than 8.5%. Specimen: PBMCs or T cells enriched from blood (not recorded which). The receptors derive from a woman aged 18-29 years who had recovered from COVID-19. Each CDR3 is given with its conserved first and last residue. Each record gives: D gene, V gene, clone size, J gene, CDR3 DNA, CDR3 protein. D genes are given only for firm matches. Clone sizes are given selectively: once, few, many, or a class where the clone is expanded.

TRBD2,TRBV6-5,-,TRBJ2-7,TGTGCCAGCAAATTCGGCGGGAGCTCCTACGAGCAGTACTTC,CASKFGGSSYEQYF
-,TRBV12-3/TRBV12-4,-,TRBJ2-4,TGTGCCAGCAGGGGGCGGTGGGGGGAACTTCAGTACTTC,CASRGRWGELQYF
TRBD1,TRBV2,-,TRBJ1-4,TGTGCCAGCAGTGAGGGGACAGCTGAAAAACTGTTTTTT,CASSEGTAEKLFF
TRBD1,TRBV30,-,TRBJ1-1,TGTGCCTGGAGTCGGACAGGGAACACTGAAGCTTTCTTT,CAWSRTGNTEAFF
-,TRBV28,once,TRBJ1-1,TGTGCCAGCAGTTTGTATCCGAGAGAGACTGAAGCTTTCTTT,CASSLYPRETEAFF
TRBD2,TRBV10-3,-,TRBJ2-1,TGTGCCATCAGTGAGTCGAAAACTAGCGGGAGGGCTAATGAGCAGTTCTTC,CAISESKTSGRANEQFF
-,TRBV20-1,-,TRBJ1-4,TGCAGTGCTAGTGCTGGCGCGAAGGGGGTTTCAGCCGAAAAACTGTTTTTT,CSASAGAKGVSAEKLFF
-,TRBV19,once,TRBJ1-5,TGTGCCAGTAGTAACCGAGGGTACGGACAGCCCCAGCATTTT,CASSNRGYGQPQHF
TRBD2,TRBV19,-,TRBJ2-1,TGTGCCAGTAGTCCTTGGACTAGCGGGAGGGCTGGGGAGCAGTTCTTC,CASSPWTSGRAGEQFF
-,TRBV5-6,once,TRBJ2-6,TGTGCCAGCAGCTTGGCAGGGTGGTTCGGGGCCAACGTCCTGACTTTC,CASSLAGWFGANVLTF
-,TRBV9,-,TRBJ1-3,TGTGCCAGCAGCGTAGGGCCGATCTCTGGAAACACCATATATTTT,CASSVGPISGNTIYF
TRBD1,TRBV6-5,-,TRBJ1-1,TGTGCCAGCAGCGACAGGGTGAGGGGGACTGAAGCTTTCTTT,CASSDRVRGTEAFF
-,TRBV5-4,-,TRBJ1-1,TGTGCCAGCCGGCGTGGGACATCTAACACTGAAGCTTTCTTT,CASRRGTSNTEAFF
TRBD2,TRBV4-3,-,TRBJ2-3,TGCGCCAGCAGCCACCCACTTCCGGGACTAGCGGGGGCAGGAGATACGCAGTATTTT,CASSHPLPGLAGAGDTQYF
TRBD2,TRBV5-1,-,TRBJ2-5,TGCGCCAGCAGCTTGTTTACTAGCGGAGGCCAAGAGACCCAGTACTTC,CASSLFTSGGQETQYF
-,TRBV4-3,-,TRBJ1-5,TGCGCCAGCAGCCAAGGAACAGGGTTCAATCAGCCCCAGCATTTT,CASSQGTGFNQPQHF
TRBD2,TRBV6-5,-,TRBJ2-7,TGTGCCAGCAGTCTAGCGGCCAGTTCCTACGAGCAGTACTTC,CASSLAASSYEQYF
-,TRBV10-3,-,TRBJ2-5,TGTGCCATCAGTGCGCCTAGCCGCCAAGAGACCCAGTACTTC,CAISAPSRQETQYF
TRBD1,TRBV12-3/TRBV12-4,-,TRBJ1-2,TGTGCCAGCAGCCCCAGGGGCGGACAGGGAAACACCTTC,CASSPRGGQGNTF
TRBD2,TRBV29-1,-,TRBJ2-7,TGCAGCGTTGAAGGGGGGGGGAGCTACGAGCAGTACTTC,CSVEGGGSYEQYF